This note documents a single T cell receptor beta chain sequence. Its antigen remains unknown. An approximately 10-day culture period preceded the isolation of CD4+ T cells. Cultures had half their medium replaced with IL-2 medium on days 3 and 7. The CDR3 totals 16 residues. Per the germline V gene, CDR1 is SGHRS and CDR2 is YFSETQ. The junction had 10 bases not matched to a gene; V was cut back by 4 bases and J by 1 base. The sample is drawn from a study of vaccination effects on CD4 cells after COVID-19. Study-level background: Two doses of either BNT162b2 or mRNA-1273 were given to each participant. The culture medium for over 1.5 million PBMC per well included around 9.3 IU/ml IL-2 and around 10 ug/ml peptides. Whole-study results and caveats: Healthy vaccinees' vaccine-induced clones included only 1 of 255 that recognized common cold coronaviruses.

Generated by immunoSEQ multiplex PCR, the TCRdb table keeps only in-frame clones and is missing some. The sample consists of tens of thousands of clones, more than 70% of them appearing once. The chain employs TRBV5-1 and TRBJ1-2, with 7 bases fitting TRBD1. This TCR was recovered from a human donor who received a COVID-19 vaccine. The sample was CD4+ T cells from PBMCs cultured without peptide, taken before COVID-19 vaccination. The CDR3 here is CASSVNRDSINYGYTF. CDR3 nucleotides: TGCGCCAGCAGCGTAAACCGGGACAGCATTAACTATGGCTACACCTTC.